The 24 T cell receptor beta chains presented below share a single source sample, sequenced in a study of T-cell reconstitution after alpha-beta-depleted transplantation in children. Unique molecular identifiers were used in preparing the TCRbeta library. TCRdb recomputed calls from the PCR reads with MiXCR, one row per CDR3 protein. The repertoire holds around 960,000 distinct CDR3 sequences, with less than 30% as singletons. Sequences were derived from PBMCs, mostly from graft donor cells, sampled 360 days after TCRalphabeta/CD19-depleted stem cell transplant. These receptors all stem from a boy under three years old who had a stem cell transplant for SCID, so the T cells may come from the graft donor.

V gene TRBV20-1 combines with J gene TRBJ2-1; 8 positions match TRBD1. Germline CDR1 DFQATT, CDR2 SNEGSKA (reference sequence). This CDR3 has 15 amino acids. Unmatched junction bases numbered 10, after V lost 0 bases and J lost 9 bases. CDR3 sequence reads: CSARDAYRGLFEQFF. The CDR3 DNA sequence: TGCAGTGCTAGAGATGCGTACAGGGGGTTATTTGAGCAGTTCTTC.

This clonotype has a count of ten or more. This chain's CDR3 is CSVSVNTEAFF. The CDR3 region has the DNA TGCAGCGTCTCAGTGAACACTGAAGCTTTCTTT. The chain carries TRBV29-1 and TRBJ1-1; D not certain. This CDR3 contains 11 residues. The V gene's germline CDR1 is SQVTM and CDR2 ANQGSEA. V lost 6 bases and J lost 0, with 5 bases in between.

The J gene is TRBJ2-1, the V gene TRBV20-1, with 9 nucleotides matching TRBD2. V was pared by 2 bases and J by 3 bases, with 8 bases of the junction left unmatched. The CDR3 consists of 16 residues. Looked up from germline, CDR1 is DFQATT and CDR2 is SNEGSKA (reference sequence). CDR3 residues: CSARLLSGGRYNEQFF. The CDR3 DNA reads TGCAGTGCTAGACTCCTTAGCGGGGGACGCTACAATGAGCAGTTCTTC.

The chain joins TRBV29-1 to TRBJ1-2; possibly TRBD1 for D (5 bases). Germline loops: CDR1 SQVTM, CDR2 ANQGSEA. The V end lost 5 bases, the J end lost 7 bases, and 20 bases lay between the germline ends. The CDR3 has 14 residues. The CDR3 loop is CSVLRASPGSGYTF. The DNA for the CDR3 is TGCAGCGTTCTCCGGGCCTCGCCAGGGAGTGGCTACACCTTC.

This clonotype was recorded a few times. The chain carries TRBV20-1 and TRBJ1-1; perhaps TRBD1 as D (5 bases). The CDR3 covers 13 residues. CDR1 is DFQATT, CDR2 SNEGSKA, per germline (reference sequence). Deletions cut 6 bases from V and 3 bases from J, with 14 bases between. The CDR3 DNA reads as TGCAGTGCCACAGTCGGGGGATACACTGAAGCTTTCTTT. It yields the protein CSATVGGYTEAFF.

The gene calls are TRBV3-1 and TRBJ2-5; D gene uncertain. Germline-derived CDR1 and CDR2 are LGHDT and YNNKEL (reference sequence). The CDR3 loop spans 12 amino acids. Between the trimmed V and J ends, which lost 1 base and 4 bases, there was a span of 4 bases. CDR3 in amino acids: CASSQVLETQYF. The CDR3 DNA is TGTGCCAGCAGCCAAGTTTTAGAGACCCAGTACTTC.

The chain links TRBV12-3 or TRBV12-4 to TRBJ1-5, with TRBD1 as a possible D gene (5 bases). V was pared by 6 bases and J by 5 bases, with 17 bases between. The CDR3 has 15 residues. CDR3 protein: CASRRGGTFYQPQHF. The CDR3 DNA reads as TGTGCCAGCAGGCGTGGAGGGACGTTTTATCAGCCCCAGCATTTT.

The chain couples TRBV11-1 to TRBJ1-6; TRBD1 agrees at 8 bases. CDR1 and CDR2 from the germline V gene are SGHAT and FQDESV (reference sequence). After removal of 1 base from V and 10 bases from J, the junction contained 9 bases not matched to a gene. The CDR3 contains 16 residues. DNA for the CDR3: TGTGCCAGCAGCTTAGGACTTCCGCACAGGGGGTCACCCCTCCACTTT. Translated: CASSLGLPHRGSPLHF.

This clonotype has a handful of counts. The rearrangement uses TRBV19 and TRBJ2-5; 12 positions agree with TRBD1. V gave up 5 bases and J gave up 5 bases; unmatched junction bases: 9. The CDR3 consists of 16 residues. Germline assignment: CDR1 LNHDA and CDR2 SQIVND (reference sequence). The CDR3 DNA reads as TGTGCCAGTAGTTTCTCCGGGACAGGGGGCGGTGAGACCCAGTACTTC. This sequence encodes CASSFSGTGGGETQYF. Filled out from reference TRBV19 and TRBJ2-5, the complete variable domain reads DGGITQSPKYLFRKEGQNVTLSCEQNLNHDAMYWYRQDPGQGLRLIYYSQIVNDFQKGDIAEGYSVSREKKESFPLTVTSAQKNPTAFYLCASSFSGTGGGETQYFGPGTRLLVL.

The chain joins TRBV9 to TRBJ2-1; TRBD2 matches at 16 bases. Germline V gene data show CDR1 as SGDLS and CDR2 as YYNGEE. The J segment lost 1 base and the V segment lost 0 bases, leaving 4 bases of the junction unmatched. The CDR3 is made up of 19 amino acids. CDR3: CASSVEVGLAGGSYNEQFF. The CDR3 nucleotides are TGTGCCAGCAGCGTAGAGGTGGGACTAGCGGGGGGGTCCTACAATGAGCAGTTCTTC.

The J gene is TRBJ2-3, the V gene TRBV10-3; maybe TRBD2 (6 bases). Germline CDR1 is ENHRY and CDR2 is SYGVKD. The CDR3 covers 14 residues. Trimming removed 1 base from V and 4 bases from J, with 9 bases in between. CDR3 protein: CAISELVAADTQYF. Here the CDR3 DNA reads TGTGCCATCAGTGAGTTGGTAGCGGCAGATACGCAGTATTTT.

This chain links TRBV5-6 with TRBJ2-5; D may be TRBD2 (6 bases). The CDR3 is made up of 13 amino acids. Germline CDR1 SGHDT, CDR2 YYEEEE. V was trimmed by 3 bases and J by 4 bases, leaving 10 bases between them. The CDR3 DNA is TGTGCCAGCAGCTGGGCAGCGGGAGAGACCCAGTACTTC. Translating gives CASSWAAGETQYF.

The V and J genes are TRBV25-1 and TRBJ1-1; D gene unclear. The CDR3 length is 13 residues. Trimming took off 7 bases at V and 0 bases at J, with 9 bases between the two ends. The germline V gene has CDR1 MGHDK and CDR2 SYGVNS. CDR3 amino acids: CASTKGLNTEAFF. CDR3 in DNA: TGTGCCAGCACAAAAGGTTTGAACACTGAAGCTTTCTTT.

This clonotype occurred a few times. The V call is TRBV3-1, the J call TRBJ2-7; D is uncertain. The V gene lost 5 bases and the J gene lost 3 bases, with 11 bases spanning the gap. Germline V CDR1 and CDR2: LGHDT, YNNKEL (reference sequence). The CDR3 sequence is 13 residues long. The chain's CDR3 is CASSTTLDYEQYF. As DNA, the CDR3 is TGTGCCAGCAGCACTACTCTAGACTACGAGCAGTACTTC.

The chain is built from TRBV11-1 and TRBJ2-2; D gene unclear. Looked up from germline, CDR1 is SGHAT and CDR2 is FQDESV (reference sequence). Trimming pared 1 base from V and 4 bases from J, leaving 22 bases between. The CDR3 is made up of 19 amino acids. The CDR3 nucleotides are TGTGCCAGCAGCTTAGAATATAGGTACCTAAGGGTGCCCACCGGGGAGCTGTTTTTT. It is translated as CASSLEYRYLRVPTGELFF.

This clonotype was counted only a few times. The chain carries TRBV5-1 and TRBJ2-7; perhaps D is TRBD1 or TRBD2 (5 bases each). V was cut by 4 bases and J by 6 bases, with 17 bases left in between. CDR1 is SGHRS, CDR2 YFSETQ, per germline. CDR3 size: 14 residues. CDR3 coding DNA: TGCGCCAGCAGCGTAGAGGGGCCCTTGAGCGAGCAGTACTTC. This encodes CASSVEGPLSEQYF. The entire variable domain, with the rest obtained from reference TRBV5-1 and TRBJ2-7, is as follows: KAGVTQTPRYLIKTRGQQVTLSCSPISGHRSVSWYQQTPGQGLQFLFEYFSETQRNKGNFPGRFSGRQFSNSRSEMNVSTLELGDSALYLCASSVEGPLSEQYFGPGTRLTVT.

The chain is built from TRBV20-1 and TRBJ1-2; 8 bases agree with TRBD1. The CDR3 sequence is 20 residues long. The germline V gene encodes CDR1 DFQATT and CDR2 SNEGSKA (reference sequence). Germline trimming cut 3 bases from V and 0 bases from J; bases unmatched to any gene: 21. CDR3 in amino acids: CSARIVNQEPRTGSNYGYTF. The CDR3, as DNA: TGCAGTGCTAGGATAGTAAACCAAGAACCCAGGACAGGGTCTAACTATGGCTACACCTTC.

V is TRBV20-1 and J is TRBJ2-7, with D possibly TRBD2 on 6 matching bases. Germline CDR1 DFQATT, CDR2 SNEGSKA (reference sequence). Trimming removed 3 bases from V and 0 bases from J, with 15 bases in between. The CDR3 runs to 15 residues. The CDR3 DNA reads TGCAGTGCTAGCCCCGGACTACCGAGCTCCTACGAGCAGTACTTC. Protein: CSASPGLPSSYEQYF.

V is TRBV5-5 and J is TRBJ2-1; TRBD2 agrees at 11 bases. Trimming removed 2 bases from V and 7 bases from J; junction bases left unmatched: 8. This CDR3 comprises 16 residues. The germline CDR1 and CDR2 sequences are SGHKS and YYEKEE (reference sequence). The CDR3 sequence is CASSLPGLAGRNEQFF. The CDR3 DNA reads as TGTGCCAGCAGCTTACCCGGACTAGCGGGTAGAAATGAGCAGTTCTTC.

This clonotype was found a few times. The rearrangement uses TRBV25-1 and TRBJ2-2, with 9 bases fitting TRBD1. The CDR3 is 15 amino acids. With V trimmed by 6 bases and J by 5 bases, 7 bases remained unmatched. Germline V gives CDR1 MGHDK, CDR2 SYGVNS. Here the CDR3 reads CASSDGTGRTGELFF. CDR3 DNA sequence: TGTGCCAGCAGCGACGGGACAGGGCGGACCGGGGAGCTGTTTTTT.

This clonotype came up a few times. The CDR3, as DNA: TGTGCCAGCAGCTTACCCTCAGGGGCCTACGAGCAGTACTTC. Amino acids: CASSLPSGAYEQYF. This rearrangement joins TRBV7-9 to TRBJ2-7; D is possibly TRBD1 (6 bases). Germline V gene sequence: CDR1 SEHNR, CDR2 FQNEAQ (reference sequence). CDR3 length: 14 amino acids. V lost 2 bases and J lost 2, with 10 bases in between.

This chain joins TRBV5-1 and TRBJ2-3; weak D call: TRBD2 (5 bases). The V gene's germline CDR1 is SGHRS and CDR2 YFSETQ. With 7 bases removed from V and 4 bases from J, the gap between germline ends came to 19 bases. The CDR3 consists of 15 residues. The CDR3 is CASGRDPDLPDTQYF. For the CDR3, the DNA is TGCGCCAGCGGCCGGGATCCGGATCTCCCAGATACGCAGTATTTT.

At least ten counts were recorded for this clonotype. The genes are TRBV27 and TRBJ2-3; 7 bases map to TRBD2. The germline V gene encodes CDR1 MNHEY and CDR2 SMNVEV (reference sequence). The CDR3 has 16 residues. Trimming cost V 1 base and J 0 bases; bases outside gene matches: 4. The CDR3 sequence is CASSLWGGGSTDTQYF. The CDR3 DNA reads as TGTGCCAGCAGTTTATGGGGGGGAGGAAGCACAGATACGCAGTATTTT.

This rearrangement joins TRBV9 to TRBJ1-2; 8 bases map to TRBD1. CDR3 length: 14 residues. In germline, CDR1 is SGDLS, CDR2 YYNGEE. V gave up 0 bases and J gave up 5 bases; unmatched junction bases: 3. CDR3 protein: CASSVAQGAYGYTF. The DNA of the CDR3 is TGTGCCAGCAGCGTAGCCCAGGGGGCGTATGGCTACACCTTC.